The 8 T cell receptor beta chains below come from one sample, sequenced in a study of blood T cells in healthy people across ages. A sample-barcoded 5' primer and a J-beta primer mix were used in a second PCR of roughly 6 to 11 cycles. TCRdb reprocessed the 5' RACE reads via MiXCR and lists one record per CDR3 protein. The profile shows hundreds of thousands of distinct CDR3 sequences, around half of them singletons. The sequenced material came from blood. The source of these receptors is a woman aged 60-70 years in good health.

In its sample, this clonotype was seen many times. The chain carries TRBV28 and TRBJ2-3, with 7 positions matching TRBD2. This CDR3 has 17 residues. Germline trimming cut 1 base from V and 0 bases from J; bases unmatched to any gene: 7. In germline, CDR1 is MDHEN, CDR2 SYDVKM. CDR3 in DNA: TGTGCCAGCAGTTTATCCCGAGCGGGGACTAGCACAGATACGCAGTATTTT. Its translation: CASSLSRAGTSTDTQYF.

Only a few counts were recorded for this clonotype. The rearrangement joins TRBV4-2 to TRBJ2-7; D gene unclear. The CDR3 runs to 13 residues. V was shortened by 0 bases and J by 5 bases, with 8 bases between the two germline ends. Germline V gene lookup returns CDR1 LGHNA and CDR2 YNFKEQ. The CDR3 DNA reads as TGTGCCAGCAGCCAAGATCGGAGCCACGAGCAGTACTTC. This sequence encodes CASSQDRSHEQYF.

This chain joins TRBV6-1 and TRBJ1-2; D ambiguous. This CDR3 has 14 residues. Germline CDR1 is MNHNS and CDR2 is SASEGT. Trimming removed 4 bases at V and 3 bases at J, with 12 bases between. The chain's CDR3 is CASSVRHRDYGYTF. The CDR3 DNA follows: TGTGCCAGCAGTGTCCGACACCGGGACTATGGCTACACCTTC.

As for this clonotype: A read error may explain this, as a much larger clone is one base away. The gene calls are TRBV4-2 and TRBJ2-3, with 13 bases matching TRBD2. Per the germline V gene, CDR1 is LGHNA and CDR2 is YNFKEQ. The CDR3 is 20 residues long. CDR3 in amino acids: CASSHGTGTSGNGRTGTQYF. The CDR3, as DNA: TGTGCCAGCAGCCACGGTACCGGGACTAGCGGGAACGGGAGGACAGGTACGCAGTATTTT.

The chain recombines TRBV11-2 with TRBJ1-1; D uncertain. This CDR3 spans 15 amino acids. Trimming removed 1 base from V and 6 bases from J, with 15 bases in between. Germline CDR1 SGHAT, CDR2 FQNNGV. The CDR3 DNA is TGTGCCAGCAGCTTAGTAGCACAGAGTCGCGCTGAAGCTTTCTTT. This gives the protein CASSLVAQSRAEAFF.

In its sample, this clonotype was seen a few times. The CDR3 DNA reads TGTGCCAGCAGCTTTTTATGGGCCGAGCAGTACTTC. Translated: CASSFLWAEQYF. V gene TRBV7-2 combines with J gene TRBJ2-7; D unresolved. Germline values: CDR1 SGHTA, CDR2 FQGNSA. The ends were cut back, 3 bases at V and 6 bases at J, with 9 bases in the middle. The CDR3 contains 12 residues.

This clonotype has only a few counts. The V gene is TRBV9, the J gene TRBJ2-4; no firm D call. From germline, CDR1 is SGDLS and CDR2 YYNGEE. The CDR3 extends over 14 amino acids. The germline V and J ends were trimmed by 0 bases and 7 bases, with 11 bases remaining between them. CDR3 amino acids: CASSVGRFPNIQYF. In DNA, the CDR3 is TGTGCCAGCAGCGTAGGCAGGTTCCCGAACATTCAGTACTTC.

For this clonotype: With a much larger clone just one base away, this may be a read error. J is TRBJ2-5 and V is TRBV7-9; 8 bases agree with TRBD2. The germline CDR1 and CDR2 sequences are SEHNR and FQNEAQ (reference sequence). Unmatched junction bases numbered 3, after V lost 5 bases and J lost 1 base. The CDR3 is 14 amino acids. CDR3 region: CASSQLAAQETQYF. The CDR3 bases are TGTGCCAGCAGCCAACTAGCGGCCCAAGAGACCCAGTACTTC.